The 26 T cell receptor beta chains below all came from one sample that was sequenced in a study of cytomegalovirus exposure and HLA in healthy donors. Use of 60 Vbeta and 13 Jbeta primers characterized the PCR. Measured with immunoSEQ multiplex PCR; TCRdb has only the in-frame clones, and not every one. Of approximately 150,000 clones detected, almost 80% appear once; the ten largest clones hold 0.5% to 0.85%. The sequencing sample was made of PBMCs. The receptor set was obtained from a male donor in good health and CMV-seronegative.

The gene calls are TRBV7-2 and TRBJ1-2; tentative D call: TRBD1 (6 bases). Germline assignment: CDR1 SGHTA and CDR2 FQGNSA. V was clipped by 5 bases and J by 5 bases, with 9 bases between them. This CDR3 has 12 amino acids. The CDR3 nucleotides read TGTGCCAGCAGCACCGGACAGTATGGCTACACCTTC. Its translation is CASSTGQYGYTF.

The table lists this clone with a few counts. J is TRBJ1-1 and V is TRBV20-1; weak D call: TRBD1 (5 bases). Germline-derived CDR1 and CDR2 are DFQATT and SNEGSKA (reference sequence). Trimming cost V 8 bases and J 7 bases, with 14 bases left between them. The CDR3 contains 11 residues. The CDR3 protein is CSHSRGNEAFF. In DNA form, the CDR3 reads TGCAGTCACAGCCGGGGGAATGAAGCTTTCTTT.

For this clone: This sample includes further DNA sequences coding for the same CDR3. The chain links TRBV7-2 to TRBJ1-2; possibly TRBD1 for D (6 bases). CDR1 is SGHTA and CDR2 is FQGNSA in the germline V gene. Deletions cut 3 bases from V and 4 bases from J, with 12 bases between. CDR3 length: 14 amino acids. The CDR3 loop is CASSLGQGSYGYTF. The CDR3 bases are TGTGCCAGCAGCTTGGGGCAGGGGAGCTATGGCTACACCTTC.

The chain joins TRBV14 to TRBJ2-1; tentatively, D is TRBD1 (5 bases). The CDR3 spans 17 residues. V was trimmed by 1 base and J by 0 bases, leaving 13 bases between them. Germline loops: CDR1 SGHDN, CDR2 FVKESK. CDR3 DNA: TGTGCCAGCAGCCAAGGGGAAGGGGCGAGCTCCTACAATGAGCAGTTCTTC. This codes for CASSQGEGASSYNEQFF. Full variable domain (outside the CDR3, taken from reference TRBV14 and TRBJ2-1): EAGVTQFPSHSVIEKGQTVTLRCDPISGHDNLYWYRRVMGKEIKFLLHFVKESKQDESGMPNNRFLAERTGGTYSTLKVQPAELEDSGVYFCASSQGEGASSYNEQFFGPGTRLTVL.

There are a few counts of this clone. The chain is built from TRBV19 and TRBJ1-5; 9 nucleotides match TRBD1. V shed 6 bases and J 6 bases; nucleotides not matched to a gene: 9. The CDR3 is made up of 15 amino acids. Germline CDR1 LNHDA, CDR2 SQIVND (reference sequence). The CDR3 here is CASSPGQGGFQPQHF. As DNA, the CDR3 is TGTGCCAGTAGCCCGGGACAGGGAGGCTTTCAGCCCCAGCATTTT.

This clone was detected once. CDR3 amino acids: CASSLGPGESEKLFF. In DNA, the CDR3 is TGTGCCAGCAGCTTAGGGCCAGGGGAAAGTGAAAAACTGTTTTTT. This chain joins TRBV7-9 and TRBJ1-4; tentatively, D is TRBD1 (6 bases). V shed 1 base and J shed 7 bases, with 13 bases lying between them. CDR3 size: 15 residues. Germline values: CDR1 SEHNR, CDR2 FQNEAQ (reference sequence).

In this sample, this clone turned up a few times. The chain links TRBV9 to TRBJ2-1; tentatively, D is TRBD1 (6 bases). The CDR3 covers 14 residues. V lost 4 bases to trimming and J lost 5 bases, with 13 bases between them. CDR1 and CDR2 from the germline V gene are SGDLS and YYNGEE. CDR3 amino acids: CASSQIGQNNEQFF. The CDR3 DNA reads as TGTGCCAGCAGCCAAATTGGACAGAACAATGAGCAGTTCTTC.

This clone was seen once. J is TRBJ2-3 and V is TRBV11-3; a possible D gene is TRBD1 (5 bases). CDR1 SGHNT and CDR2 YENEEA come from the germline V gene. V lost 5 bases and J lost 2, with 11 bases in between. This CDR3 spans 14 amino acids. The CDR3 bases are TGTGCCAGCAGCCCAGACAGTTCCACAGATACGCAGTATTTT. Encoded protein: CASSPDSSTDTQYF.

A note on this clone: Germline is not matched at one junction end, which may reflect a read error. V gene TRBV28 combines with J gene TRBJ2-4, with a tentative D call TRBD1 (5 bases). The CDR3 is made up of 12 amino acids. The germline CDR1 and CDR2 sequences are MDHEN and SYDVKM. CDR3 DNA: TGTGCCAGCAGTTTATTATTCCCACCACAGGACTTC. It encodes CASSLLFPPQDF.

The CDR3 DNA reads as TGTGCCAGCAGCGCACTGAAACCGGGACAGGGAAAGGTGCGTAGGACTGAAGCTTTCTTT. Its protein product is CASSALKPGQGKVRRTEAFF. The chain links TRBV9 to TRBJ1-1, with 9 bases aligning to TRBD1. CDR1 is SGDLS and CDR2 is YYNGEE in the germline V gene. V shed 3 bases and J 5 bases; nucleotides not matched to a gene: 23. This CDR3 region has 20 residues.

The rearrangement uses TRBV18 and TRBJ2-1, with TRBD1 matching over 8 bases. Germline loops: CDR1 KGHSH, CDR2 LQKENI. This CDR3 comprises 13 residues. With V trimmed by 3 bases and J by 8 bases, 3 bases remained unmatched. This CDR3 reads CASSPSGGDEQFF. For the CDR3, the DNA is TGTGCCAGCTCACCTTCAGGGGGCGATGAGCAGTTCTTC.

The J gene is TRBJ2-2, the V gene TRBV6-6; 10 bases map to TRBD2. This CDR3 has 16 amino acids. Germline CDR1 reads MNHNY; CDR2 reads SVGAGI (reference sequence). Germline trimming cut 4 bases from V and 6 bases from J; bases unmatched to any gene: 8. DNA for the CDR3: TGTGCCAGCAGTTCCCGGACTAGCGGAAGGTCCGGGGAGCTGTTTTTT. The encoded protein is CASSSRTSGRSGELFF.

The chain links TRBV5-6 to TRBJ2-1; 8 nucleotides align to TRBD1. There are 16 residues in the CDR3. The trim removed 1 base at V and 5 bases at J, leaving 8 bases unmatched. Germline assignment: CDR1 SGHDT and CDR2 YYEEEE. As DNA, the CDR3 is TGTGCCAGCAGCTTGTATGGGACAGGCCCTCACAATGAGCAGTTCTTC. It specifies CASSLYGTGPHNEQFF.

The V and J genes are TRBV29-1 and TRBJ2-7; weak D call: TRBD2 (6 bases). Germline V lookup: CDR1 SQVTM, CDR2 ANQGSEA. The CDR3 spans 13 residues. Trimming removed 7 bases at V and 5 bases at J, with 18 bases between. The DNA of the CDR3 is TGCAGCGCGTACGGGGGAATGTTGGACGAGCAGTACTTC. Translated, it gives CSAYGGMLDEQYF.

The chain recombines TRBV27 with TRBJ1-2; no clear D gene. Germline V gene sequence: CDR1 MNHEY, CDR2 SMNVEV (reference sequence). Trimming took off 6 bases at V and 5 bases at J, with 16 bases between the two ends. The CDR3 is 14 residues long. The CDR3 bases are TGTGCCAGCAGCAGAAACAGAATTCTATATGGCTACACCTTC. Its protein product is CASSRNRILYGYTF.

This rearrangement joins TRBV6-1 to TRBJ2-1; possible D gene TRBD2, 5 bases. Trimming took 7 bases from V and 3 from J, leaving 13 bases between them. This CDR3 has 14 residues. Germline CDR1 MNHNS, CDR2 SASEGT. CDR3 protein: CASTSQRSYNEQFF. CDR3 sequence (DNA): TGTGCCAGCACAAGCCAGCGGAGCTACAATGAGCAGTTCTTC.

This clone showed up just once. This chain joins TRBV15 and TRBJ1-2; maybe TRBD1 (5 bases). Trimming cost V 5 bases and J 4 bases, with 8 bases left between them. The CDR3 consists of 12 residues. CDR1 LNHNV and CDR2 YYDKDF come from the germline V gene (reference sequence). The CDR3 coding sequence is TGTGCCACCAGCCCAGGGTCCTATGGCTACACCTTC. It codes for CATSPGSYGYTF.

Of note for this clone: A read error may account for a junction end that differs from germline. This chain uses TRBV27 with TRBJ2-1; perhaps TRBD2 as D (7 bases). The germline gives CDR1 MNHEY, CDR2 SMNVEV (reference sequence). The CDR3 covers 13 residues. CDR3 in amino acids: CASSLSSIQGRVF. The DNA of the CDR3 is TGTGCCAGCAGTTTATCAAGTATCCAGGGGAGGGTCTTC.

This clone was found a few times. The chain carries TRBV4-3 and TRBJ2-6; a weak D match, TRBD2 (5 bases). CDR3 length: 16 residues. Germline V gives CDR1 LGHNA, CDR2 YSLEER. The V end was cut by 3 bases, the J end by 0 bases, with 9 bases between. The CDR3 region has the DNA TGCGCCAGCAGCCAGGACTTTTACTCTGGGGCCAACGTCCTGACTTTC. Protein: CASSQDFYSGANVLTF.

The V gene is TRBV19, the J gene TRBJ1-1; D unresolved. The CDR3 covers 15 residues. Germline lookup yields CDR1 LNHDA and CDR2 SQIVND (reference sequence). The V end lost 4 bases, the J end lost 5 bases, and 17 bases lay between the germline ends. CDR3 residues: CASSTRVGVRTEAFF. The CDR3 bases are TGTGCCAGTAGTACCCGGGTGGGTGTACGGACTGAAGCTTTCTTT.

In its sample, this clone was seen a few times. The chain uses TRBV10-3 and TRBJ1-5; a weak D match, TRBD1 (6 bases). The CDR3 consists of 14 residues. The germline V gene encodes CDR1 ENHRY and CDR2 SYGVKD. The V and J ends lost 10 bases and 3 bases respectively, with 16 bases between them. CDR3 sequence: CATYSAGDNQPQHF. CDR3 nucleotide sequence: TGTGCCACCTACTCTGCAGGGGACAATCAGCCCCAGCATTTT.

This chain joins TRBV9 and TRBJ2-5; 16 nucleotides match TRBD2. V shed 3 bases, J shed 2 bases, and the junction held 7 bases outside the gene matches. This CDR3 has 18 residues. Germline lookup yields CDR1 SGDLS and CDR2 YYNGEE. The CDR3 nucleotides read TGTGCCAGCAGCGCCGGGGGACTAGCGGGAGGGAATCAAGAGACCCAGTACTTC. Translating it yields CASSAGGLAGGNQETQYF.

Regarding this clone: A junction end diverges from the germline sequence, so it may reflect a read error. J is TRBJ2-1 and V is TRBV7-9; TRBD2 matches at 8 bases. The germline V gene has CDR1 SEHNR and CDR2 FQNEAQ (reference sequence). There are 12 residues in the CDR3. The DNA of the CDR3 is TGTTCCAGCAGCTTCGGGGGGGCGATCGAGTTCTTC. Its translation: CSSSFGGAIEFF.

The DNA for the CDR3 is TGTGCCAGCAGTTACTCTGGGACTAGCGGGGTGAATGAGCAGTTCTTC. Amino acid sequence: CASSYSGTSGVNEQFF. The chain joins TRBV6-5 to TRBJ2-1; 13 bases agree with TRBD2. V lost 0 bases, J lost 7 bases, and 3 bases stayed unmatched. The CDR3 runs 16 residues. Germline V CDR1 and CDR2: MNHEY, SVGAGI.

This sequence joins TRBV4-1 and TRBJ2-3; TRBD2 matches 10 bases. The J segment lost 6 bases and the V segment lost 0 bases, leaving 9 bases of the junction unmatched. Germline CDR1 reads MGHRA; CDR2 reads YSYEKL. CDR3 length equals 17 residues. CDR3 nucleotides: TGCGCCAGCAGCCAAGATCCCCGGGGTAGCGGGAGGGATACGCAGTATTTT. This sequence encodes CASSQDPRGSGRDTQYF.

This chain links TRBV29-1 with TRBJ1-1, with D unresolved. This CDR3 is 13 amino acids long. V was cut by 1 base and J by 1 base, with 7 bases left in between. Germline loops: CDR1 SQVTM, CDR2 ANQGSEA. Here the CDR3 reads CSVEVSGNTEAFF. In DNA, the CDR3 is TGCAGCGTTGAAGTGTCAGGGAACACTGAAGCTTTCTTT.